These T cell receptor beta chains were read from a single sample in a study of regulatory T cells in long-lasting Graves disease. TCRdb independently ran MiXCR on the multiplex PCR reads; one entry per CDR3 protein. The sample holds about 320,000 distinct CDR3 sequences, 15% to 20% seen once. The specimen comprised peripheral blood mononuclear cells (PBMCs), sampled at new diagnosis, from a patient treated with antithyroid drugs. The receptors derive from a female donor with Graves disease. Both conserved end residues are part of each CDR3. The order of the fields is V gene, CDR3 protein.

V gene: TRBV29-1; CDR3 protein: CSVVGQGYEQYF
V gene: TRBV2; CDR3 protein: CASRAGFNSDEQFF
V gene: TRBV11-2; CDR3 protein: CASSPLAENSYEQYF
V gene: TRBV20-1; CDR3 protein: CSARDLGGWATDTQYF
V gene: TRBV6-5; CDR3 protein: CASSYSRSNQPQHF
V gene: TRBV5-1; CDR3 protein: CASSLNSNNEQFF
V gene: TRBV29-1; CDR3 protein: CSVVTGQETQYF
V gene: TRBV19; CDR3 protein: CASSPRTVDTQYF
V gene: TRBV10-2; CDR3 protein: CASSEYSTADSSYEQYF
V gene: TRBV5-4; CDR3 protein: CASSLKEADEKLFF